The clone carrying this TCR beta chain was picked up a small number of times. The CDR3 length is 14 residues. The ends were cut back, 7 bases at V and 1 base at J, with 11 bases in the middle. Germline V lookup: CDR1 LNHNV, CDR2 YYDKDF (reference sequence). With a J-beta primer mix and a sample-barcoded 5' primer, a second PCR ran roughly 7 to 11 cycles. TCRdb independently ran MiXCR on the 5' RACE reads; one entry per CDR3 protein. The sample shows 600,000 to 800,000 distinct CDR3 sequences, roughly half of them seen only once. The data stem from a study of blood T cells in healthy people across ages. Each individual donor underwent a draw of ten milliliters of peripheral blood.

Sequenced: blood. The receptor was derived from a woman older than 75 in good health. The chain uses TRBV15 and TRBJ1-5; D is unclear. CDR3 in DNA: TGTGCCACCAAGGAAGACCGGAGCAATCAGCCCCAGCATTTT. Translating it yields CATKEDRSNQPQHF.